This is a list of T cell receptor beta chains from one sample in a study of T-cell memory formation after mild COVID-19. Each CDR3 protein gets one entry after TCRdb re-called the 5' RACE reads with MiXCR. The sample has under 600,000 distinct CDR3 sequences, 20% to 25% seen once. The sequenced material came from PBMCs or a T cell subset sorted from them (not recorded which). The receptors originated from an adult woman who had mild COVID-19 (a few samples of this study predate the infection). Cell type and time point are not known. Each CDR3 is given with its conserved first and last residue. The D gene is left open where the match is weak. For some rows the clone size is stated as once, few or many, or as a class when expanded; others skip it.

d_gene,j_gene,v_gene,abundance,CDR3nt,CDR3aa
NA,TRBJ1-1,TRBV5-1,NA,TGCGCCAGCAGCAGTGATACGGGGCAAGCTTTCTTT,CASSSDTGQAFF
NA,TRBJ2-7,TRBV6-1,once,TGTGCCAGCATACCCCGGGACGGAGGCTACGAGCAGTACTTC,CASIPRDGGYEQYF
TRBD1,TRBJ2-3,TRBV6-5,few,TGTGCCAGCAGACGAGGACAGGGAGCGGTTACGCAGTATTTT,CASRRGQGAVTQYF
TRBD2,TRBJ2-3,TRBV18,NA,TGTGCCAGCTCACCCTTTTCCAGCGGGAGGGCCGGAGATACGCAGTATTTT,CASSPFSSGRAGDTQYF
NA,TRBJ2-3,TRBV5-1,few,TGCGCCAGCAGCTTGGTGGACCCGGGCACAGATACGCAGTATTTT,CASSLVDPGTDTQYF
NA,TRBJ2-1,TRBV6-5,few,TGTGCCAGCAAGAGAAGGGGATATGGCCAGTTCTTC,CASKRRGYGQFF
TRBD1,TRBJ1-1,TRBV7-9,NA,TGTGCCAGCAGCTTAGATGGGACAGGCCCGAACACTGAAGCTTTCTTT,CASSLDGTGPNTEAFF
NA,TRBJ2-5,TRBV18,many,TGTGCCAGCTCACCGGGACTTGGTCAAGAGACCCAGTACTTC,CASSPGLGQETQYF
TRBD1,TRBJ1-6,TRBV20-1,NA,TGCAGTGCCCGGCCGAGGGGGACAGTTGGGAATTCACCCCTCCACTTT,CSARPRGTVGNSPLHF
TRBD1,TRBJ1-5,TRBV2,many,TGTGCCAGCAGCCTCGGACAGGGATATCAGCCCCAGCATTTT,CASSLGQGYQPQHF
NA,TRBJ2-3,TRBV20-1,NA,TGCAGTGCGGCGGCCGGGAGTATCGATACGCAGTATTTT,CSAAAGSIDTQYF